A single sample gave rise to the 22 T cell receptor beta chains below, sequenced in a study of circulating and synovial CD4+ cells in juvenile arthritis. Using immunoSEQ multiplex PCR, the repertoire was profiled, and TCRdb retains in-frame clones only, with some absent. The sample consists of under 40,000 clones, about 93% of them appearing once. Sequencing was carried out using CD4+ T cells from blood. These receptors all come from a human donor with juvenile idiopathic arthritis.

This clone was seen only once. The rearrangement uses TRBV5-4 and TRBJ2-5; TRBD2 aligns across 10 bases. The germline V gene has CDR1 SGHNT and CDR2 YYREEE (reference sequence). J was trimmed by 4 bases and V by 2 bases; bases with no gene match: 8. This CDR3 contains 16 residues. The CDR3 loop is CASSFPSGRATETQYF. CDR3 coding DNA: TGTGCCAGCAGCTTCCCCAGCGGGAGGGCCACAGAGACCCAGTACTTC.

V gene TRBV7-9 combines with J gene TRBJ2-5; possible D gene TRBD1, 7 bases. V was pared by 2 bases and J by 5 bases, with 15 bases between. Germline CDR1 and CDR2: SEHNR and FQNEAQ (reference sequence). The CDR3 extends over 15 amino acids. The CDR3 here is CASSLRTGGGETQYF. The DNA of the CDR3 is TGTGCCAGCAGCTTAAGGACAGGTGGGGGGGAGACCCAGTACTTC.

The rearrangement uses TRBV27 and TRBJ1-1, with 7 bases identical to TRBD1. Germline CDR1 reads MNHEY; CDR2 reads SMNVEV (reference sequence). This CDR3 comprises 15 residues. The junction had 9 bases not matched to a gene; V was cut back by 2 bases and J by 6 bases. The CDR3 bases are TGTGCCAGCAGTTTAACAGGGGTGCGGAGCGCTGAAGCTTTCTTT. Amino acids: CASSLTGVRSAEAFF.

This clone was seen more than once but under ten times. This chain links TRBV4-1 with TRBJ2-1, with 11 bases fitting TRBD2. With V trimmed by 2 bases and J by 3 bases, 3 bases remained unmatched. The CDR3 totals 16 residues. CDR1 is MGHRA and CDR2 is YSYEKL in the germline V gene. DNA for the CDR3: TGCGCCAGCAGCCAACCGACTAGCGGGGACTACAATGAGCAGTTCTTC. Amino acid sequence: CASSQPTSGDYNEQFF.

V usage is TRBV5-5 and J usage is TRBJ2-1; D not resolved. There are 11 residues in the CDR3. CDR1 and CDR2 from the germline V gene are SGHKS and YYEKEE (reference sequence). Trimming pared 2 bases from V and 10 bases from J, leaving 7 bases between. CDR3 bases: TGTGCCAGCAGCTTTAGCCGAGAGCAGTTCTTC. Encoded protein: CASSFSREQFF.

The chain uses TRBV2 and TRBJ2-5, with D perhaps TRBD2 (6 bases). Looked up from germline, CDR1 is SNHLY and CDR2 is FYNNEI. V was shortened by 5 bases and J by 4 bases, with 11 bases between the two germline ends. The CDR3 contains 13 residues. The CDR3 loop is CASSRGLGETQYF. CDR3 bases: TGTGCCAGCAGTAGGGGACTCGGAGAGACCCAGTACTTC.

The CDR3 DNA follows: TGCGCCAGCAGCTTGGAAGGCGGGAGGAGTACAGATACGCAGTATTTT. Translation: CASSLEGGRSTDTQYF. V usage is TRBV5-1 and J usage is TRBJ2-3; TRBD2 matches at 8 bases. The CDR3 is 16 amino acids. V lost 0 bases and J lost 3; bases outside the gene matches: 6. Germline V gene data show CDR1 as SGHRS and CDR2 as YFSETQ.

The chain has TRBV5-4 and TRBJ2-1; TRBD2 aligns across 8 bases. The germline gives CDR1 SGHNT, CDR2 YYREEE (reference sequence). V lost 2 bases, J lost 5 bases, and 3 bases stayed unmatched. This CDR3 contains 14 residues. The CDR3 region has the DNA TGTGCCAGCAGCTTAACTAGCGGAGACAATGAGCAGTTCTTC. The encoded protein is CASSLTSGDNEQFF. Full variable domain (remainder filled in from reference TRBV5-4 and TRBJ2-1): ETGVTQSPTHLIKTRGQQVTLRCSSQSGHNTVSWYQQALGQGPQFIFQYYREEENGRGNFPPRFSGLQFPNYSSELNVNALELDDSALYLCASSLTSGDNEQFFGPGTRLTVL.

The CDR3 loop is CASRPQGSGELFF. The CDR3 DNA reads as TGTGCCAGTAGGCCACAGGGCTCCGGGGAGCTGTTTTTT. This sequence joins TRBV19 and TRBJ2-2; D is possibly TRBD1 (6 bases). CDR1 LNHDA and CDR2 SQIVND come from the germline V gene (reference sequence). Trimming stripped 6 bases from V and 6 bases from J, with 11 bases between. This CDR3 region has 13 residues.

The chain couples TRBV7-9 to TRBJ1-1; 7 bases fit TRBD1. The V gene end was trimmed by 2 bases and the J gene end by 3 bases; junction bases not matched to a gene: 0. Germline V gives CDR1 SEHNR, CDR2 FQNEAQ (reference sequence). The CDR3 length is 13 residues. The CDR3 coding sequence is TGTGCCAGCAGCTTACAGGGGGACACTGAAGCTTTCTTT. It codes for CASSLQGDTEAFF.

Only one count was recorded for this clone. This chain links TRBV30 with TRBJ1-4; perhaps TRBD1 as D (6 bases). The V and J ends lost 0 bases and 2 bases respectively, with 10 bases between them. This CDR3 contains 15 residues. The V gene's germline CDR1 is GTSNPN and CDR2 SVGIG (reference sequence). Here the CDR3 reads CAWSVGQLTNEKLFF. CDR3 nucleotides: TGTGCCTGGAGTGTAGGACAGCTCACTAATGAAAAACTGTTTTTT.

This clone was recorded a few times. J is TRBJ2-6 and V is TRBV19; D is possibly TRBD1 (5 bases). The germline gives CDR1 LNHDA, CDR2 SQIVND (reference sequence). The CDR3 runs 17 residues. V lost 3 bases and J lost 3, with 15 bases in between. Here the CDR3 reads CASSIFRDYNGANVLTF. The CDR3 DNA reads as TGTGCCAGTAGTATCTTCAGGGATTATAATGGGGCCAACGTCCTGACTTTC. Complete variable domain (other parts from reference TRBV19 and TRBJ2-6): DGGITQSPKYLFRKEGQNVTLSCEQNLNHDAMYWYRQDPGQGLRLIYYSQIVNDFQKGDIAEGYSVSREKKESFPLTVTSAQKNPTAFYLCASSIFRDYNGANVLTFGAGSRLTVL.

The chain has TRBV11-1 and TRBJ2-5, with D possibly TRBD2 on 5 matching bases. Trimming shortened V by 7 bases and J by 5 bases, and 11 bases separated the two germline ends. CDR1 SGHAT and CDR2 FQDESV come from the germline V gene (reference sequence). The CDR3 runs 12 residues. The DNA for the CDR3 is TGTGCCAGCACCGGGAACGGCGAGACCCAGTACTTC. Translation: CASTGNGETQYF.

The rearrangement joins TRBV29-1 to TRBJ2-1; possible D gene TRBD1, 5 bases. CDR3 length: 14 amino acids. V lost 3 bases and J lost 0, with 9 bases in between. Germline loops: CDR1 SQVTM, CDR2 ANQGSEA. CDR3 nucleotides: TGCAGCGTTGACAGGGTTAGCTCCTACAATGAGCAGTTCTTC. It translates to CSVDRVSSYNEQFF.

This sequence joins TRBV21-1 and TRBJ2-7; the listed D gene, TRBD2, was not tested against the DNA. TRBV21-1 is given as a pseudogene. The CDR3 covers 15 residues. The CDR3 loop is CASTPPGLGAYEQYF. CDR3 coding DNA: TGTGCCAGCACCCCACCGGGACTAGGAGCCTACGAGCAGTACTTC.

The rearrangement links TRBV18 to TRBJ2-7, with a possible D match to TRBD1 (5 bases). The length of the CDR3 is 16 residues. V shed 0 bases and J shed 4 bases, with 16 bases lying between them. Per germline, CDR1 KGHSH and CDR2 LQKENI. CDR3 nucleotides: TGTGCCAGCTCACCACCCGGGCAGGGCCTGGGGTACGAGCAGTACTTC. Its translation: CASSPPGQGLGYEQYF. The full variable domain, its missing parts supplied by reference TRBV18 and TRBJ2-7, is NAGVMQNPRHLVRRRGQEARLRCSPMKGHSHVYWYRQLPEEGLKFMVYLQKENIIDESGMPKERFSAEFPKEGPSILRIQQVVRGDSAAYFCASSPPGQGLGYEQYFGPGTRLTVT.

The V call is TRBV25-1, the J call TRBJ2-3, with a weak D call TRBD1 (6 bases). The V gene lost 3 bases and the J gene lost 2 bases, with 15 bases spanning the gap. Per germline, CDR1 MGHDK and CDR2 SYGVNS. The CDR3 runs 16 residues. CDR3 sequence reads: CASSDRARGYTDTQYF. The CDR3 DNA reads TGTGCCAGCAGTGATCGGGCCAGGGGATACACAGATACGCAGTATTTT.

The rearrangement joins TRBV5-1 to TRBJ2-7; 7 bases agree with TRBD2. CDR3 length: 14 residues. Trimming at V came to 0 bases and at J to 7 bases, leaving 7 bases not matched to a gene. Germline-derived CDR1 and CDR2 are SGHRS and YFSETQ. The CDR3 reads CASSLASGAREQYF. DNA for the CDR3: TGCGCCAGCAGCTTGGCTAGCGGAGCAAGGGAGCAGTACTTC.

This clone was seen a handful of times. V and J are TRBV9 and TRBJ2-2; D unresolved. The V and J ends lost 5 bases and 0 bases respectively, with 8 bases between them. This CDR3 is built from 14 residues. The germline V gene encodes CDR1 SGDLS and CDR2 YYNGEE. CDR3 sequence (DNA): TGTGCCAGCAGTATCAGCGCGAACACCGGGGAGCTGTTTTTT. It encodes CASSISANTGELFF.

A single count supports this clone. The rearrangement uses TRBV28 and TRBJ1-5, with 8 bases that match TRBD1. V gave up 3 bases and J gave up 1 base; unmatched junction bases: 11. The germline V gene encodes CDR1 MDHEN and CDR2 SYDVKM. The CDR3 is made up of 18 amino acids. CDR3 nucleotide sequence: TGTGCCAGCAGTTTCCGGGACAGGCTCGTGAAGAGCAATCAGCCCCAGCATTTT. Amino acid sequence: CASSFRDRLVKSNQPQHF.

The chain recombines TRBV5-1 with TRBJ1-2, with a possible D match to TRBD1 (5 bases). The CDR3 length is 14 residues. The V and J ends lost 0 bases and 2 bases respectively, with 8 bases between them. Germline-derived CDR1 and CDR2 are SGHRS and YFSETQ. This chain's CDR3 is CASSLDGGNYGYTF. The CDR3 coding sequence is TGCGCCAGCAGCTTGGATGGGGGGAACTATGGCTACACCTTC.

This chain links TRBV5-4 with TRBJ2-7; D perhaps matches TRBD1 (6 bases). The germline gives CDR1 SGHNT, CDR2 YYREEE (reference sequence). The CDR3 extends over 14 amino acids. The V end lost 0 bases, the J end lost 2 bases, and 9 bases lay between the germline ends. The CDR3 nucleotides are TGTGCCAGCAGCTTGGAGGGGGTCCCCTACGAGCAGTACTTC. This codes for CASSLEGVPYEQYF.